This T cell receptor (beta chain) is drawn from a study of blood T cell repertoires in COVID-19. The data were produced by immunoSEQ multiplex PCR, yet TCRdb's version contains in-frame clones alone and is incomplete. The data show fewer than 70,000 clones, 75% to 95% seen once. V was trimmed by 2 bases and J by 0 bases, leaving 7 bases between them. This CDR3 comprises 14 residues. Germline CDR1 reads LGHDT; CDR2 reads YNNKEL (reference sequence). The chain is built from TRBV3-1 (or the pseudogene TRBV3-2) and TRBJ2-5; D possibly corresponds to TRBD2 (6 bases). The sequenced sample was peripheral blood. This sequence originates from a woman aged 80 or older with active COVID-19. The CDR3 sequence is CASSQRTNQETQYF. Here the CDR3 DNA reads TGTGCCAGCAGCCAACGGACTAACCAAGAGACCCAGTACTTC.